Listed below are T cell receptor beta chains from one sample, sequenced in a study of identical twins. TCRdb re-analysed the 5' RACE reads in MiXCR, keeping a single row per CDR3 protein. The profile shows fewer than 500,000 distinct CDR3 sequences, 20% to 25% of them singletons. These records were also assigned to another study, of T cells expressing NK-cell markers.

Input material: CD4+ T cells sorted from blood. The source is a woman aged 18 to 35 in good health. CDR3s include the opening cysteine and the closing phenylalanine or tryptophan. A D gene is named only where the DNA matches it firmly. Some rows have no size entry. The others give once, few or many, or a class for an expanded clone.

D	V	J	size	DNA	CDR3
.	TRBV6-5	TRBJ2-5	.	TGTGCCAGCAGCCCACATCCTAAGACCCAGTACTTC	CASSPHPKTQYF
.	TRBV12-3/TRBV12-4	TRBJ1-5	many	TGTGCCAGCAGTTTAGTTAGCAATCAGCCCCAGCATTTT	CASSLVSNQPQHF
.	TRBV24-1	TRBJ2-5	few	TGTGCCACCAGTGACCCAAGAACAGCCCAAGAGACCCAGTACTTC	CATSDPRTAQETQYF
.	TRBV5-1	TRBJ1-1	.	TGCGCCAGCAGCTTGGACGGGGGCCCCCGAGCTGAAGCTTTCTTT	CASSLDGGPRAEAFF
TRBD1	TRBV7-9	TRBJ2-2	few	TGTGCCAGCAGCGGCCGGGACAGGGAAACCGGGGAGCTGTTTTTT	CASSGRDRETGELFF
TRBD2	TRBV6-5	TRBJ2-3	.	TGTGCCAGCAGTTCCAGCGGGAAAGGGGCAGATACGCAGTATTTT	CASSSSGKGADTQYF
TRBD2	TRBV12-3/TRBV12-4	TRBJ2-1	many	TGTGCCAGCAGTTTTCCTAGCGGGGGGGCCGATGAGCAGTTCTTC	CASSFPSGGADEQFF
TRBD1	TRBV6-5	TRBJ1-6	few	TGTGCCAGCAGTTACTCTCGGACAGGGACGGATTCACCCCTCCACTTT	CASSYSRTGTDSPLHF
.	TRBV7-9	TRBJ1-1	.	TGTGCCAGCAGCGTAGCCGGGGTGAACACTGAAGCTTTCTTT	CASSVAGVNTEAFF
.	TRBV12-3/TRBV12-4	TRBJ1-2	.	TGTGCCAGCACCCGGGGGGGGTTGGGCTACACCTTC	CASTRGGLGYTF
TRBD2	TRBV5-5	TRBJ2-1	.	TGTGCCAGCAGCGCCAGCGGGAGTAATGAGCAGTTCTTC	CASSASGSNEQFF
.	TRBV29-1	TRBJ2-5	few	TGCAGCGTTGGACCCGAGACCCAGTACTTC	CSVGPETQYF
.	TRBV5-1	TRBJ1-2	few	TGCGCCAGCAAGGAGGGTGTTGATGGCTACACCTTC	CASKEGVDGYTF
TRBD2	TRBV10-3	TRBJ2-1	few	TGTGCCATCACGCCTAGCGGGGACAATGAGCAGTTCTTC	CAITPSGDNEQFF
.	TRBV12-3/TRBV12-4	TRBJ1-2	many	TGTGCCAGCGGTCGAGGGGTTGGCTATGGCTACACCTTC	CASGRGVGYGYTF
.	TRBV12-3/TRBV12-4	TRBJ1-2	many	TGTGCCAGCAGTGTTACGTCTAACTATGGCTACACCTTC	CASSVTSNYGYTF
.	TRBV18	TRBJ1-5	.	TGTGCCAGCTCTTATGAGGGACCGCAGCATTTT	CASSYEGPQHF
.	TRBV5-1	TRBJ2-1	.	TGCGCCAGCAGTTCGTGGGAGGCCTCGGGTGAGCAGTTCTTC	CASSSWEASGEQFF
.	TRBV12-3/TRBV12-4	TRBJ2-3	.	TGTGCCAGCAGTTCGAGGGCCACACCCGATACGCAGTATTTT	CASSSRATPDTQYF
TRBD2	TRBV4-2	TRBJ2-3	few	TGTGCCAGCAGCCGGGGGACTAGCGGGATTGTTGTAGATACGCAGTATTTT	CASSRGTSGIVVDTQYF
.	TRBV20-1	TRBJ2-3	.	TGCAGTGCTAGATTGGGGGCTGGGAGCACAGATACGCAGTATTTT	CSARLGAGSTDTQYF
.	TRBV11-2	TRBJ1-2	few	TGTGCCAGCAGCTTAGGCTCCGGGTATGGCTACACCTTC	CASSLGSGYGYTF
.	TRBV7-6	TRBJ1-1	.	TGTGCCAGCAGCCCCGGCAGCAAAATGAACACTGAAGCTTTCTTT	CASSPGSKMNTEAFF
TRBD2	TRBV5-1	TRBJ2-1	many	TGTGCCAGCAGCTTGCTAGCGGGGAGCTCCTACAATGAGCAGTTCTTC	CASSLLAGSSYNEQFF
.	TRBV20-1	TRBJ2-1	once	TGCAGTGCTAGAGGAGTTAGCTCCTACAATGAGCAGTTCTTC	CSARGVSSYNEQFF
.	TRBV5-1	TRBJ2-3	few	TGCGCCAGCAGTAAGGCAGTCTACACAGATACGCAGTATTTT	CASSKAVYTDTQYF
.	TRBV3-1	TRBJ1-2	.	TGTGCCAGCAGCCAAGAGTCGCGTCCGAGAGGCTACACCTTC	CASSQESRPRGYTF
TRBD2	TRBV7-2	TRBJ2-4	.	TGTGCCAGCAGCCCCCCGGGGGGAGGAAACATTCAGTACTTC	CASSPPGGGNIQYF
.	TRBV20-1	TRBJ1-2	.	TGCAGTGCTAGAGTTTGGCCGATCCTTCCCTATGGCTACACCTTC	CSARVWPILPYGYTF
TRBD1	TRBV18	TRBJ2-5	.	TGTGCCAGCTCTCATGGACAGGGCGGCGAGACCCAGTACTTC	CASSHGQGGETQYF
TRBD2	TRBV29-1	TRBJ2-3	.	TGCAGCGCTGCCCTGACTAGCGGCACCACAGATACGCAGTATTTT	CSAALTSGTTDTQYF
.	TRBV20-1	TRBJ2-7	.	TGCAGTGCAGAAGGCGGTCAGCTCTCCTACGAGCAGTACTTC	CSAEGGQLSYEQYF
.	TRBV3-1	TRBJ1-1	.	TGTGCCAGCAGCCAAGATTGGGGGGGTGAAGCTTTCTTT	CASSQDWGGEAFF
.	TRBV9	TRBJ2-3	.	TGTGCCAGCAGCGTAGCCCCTCGGGGGTTAGGCACAGATACGCAGTATTTT	CASSVAPRGLGTDTQYF
.	TRBV28	TRBJ2-1	.	TGTGCCAGCAGTTCGGGCAGGGTTCAGGATGAGCAGTTCTTC	CASSSGRVQDEQFF
.	TRBV4-3	TRBJ2-2	few	TGCGCCAGCAGCCAAGGAAGAGGAAACACCGGGGAGCTGTTTTTT	CASSQGRGNTGELFF